Each of the 26 T cell receptor beta chains below was sequenced from the same sample in a study of technical replicates of blood from a few donors. Clones were read by immunoSEQ multiplex PCR, and TCRdb kept only the in-frame ones, dropping some. The table lists roughly 56,000 clones, more than 75% of them singletons. What was sequenced was PBMCs. Receptors originate from a human donor in good health. Some clones in this sample may be carry-over from other donors' samples.

This clone has more than one count but fewer than ten. The J gene is TRBJ2-7, the V gene TRBV28; TRBD2 agrees at 16 bases. V trimming: 4 bases; J trimming: 4 bases; junction bases outside the gene matches: 22. The CDR3 spans 22 residues. Germline lookup yields CDR1 MDHEN and CDR2 SYDVKM. CDR3 sequence reads: CASSSIYKGGTSGGAIGYEQYF. Written as DNA, the CDR3 is TGTGCCAGCAGTTCTATATACAAGGGTGGGACTAGCGGGGGGGCGATCGGTTACGAGCAGTACTTC.

V gene TRBV14 combines with J gene TRBJ1-6; weak D call: TRBD1 (6 bases). Germline CDR1 and CDR2: SGHDN and FVKESK. Trimming removed 4 bases at V and 11 bases at J, with 12 bases between. There are 13 residues in the CDR3. This CDR3 reads CASSPQGFPPLHF. The CDR3 DNA sequence: TGTGCCAGCAGCCCCCAGGGGTTCCCACCCCTCCACTTT.

The V call is TRBV7-9, the J call TRBJ2-1, with 7 positions matching TRBD1. Germline V CDR1 and CDR2: SEHNR, FQNEAQ (reference sequence). The CDR3 sequence is 17 residues long. Losses at the gene ends were 0 bases for V and 6 bases for J; bases not matched to a gene: 11. CDR3: CASSLAWGQTLVNEQFF. The CDR3 coding sequence is TGTGCCAGCAGCTTAGCGTGGGGACAGACCTTGGTCAATGAGCAGTTCTTC.

This chain connects TRBV2 to TRBJ2-7, with D uncertain. The CDR3 has 15 residues. Germline values: CDR1 SNHLY, CDR2 FYNNEI. Trimming pared 4 bases from V and 2 bases from J, leaving 15 bases between. Here the CDR3 DNA reads TGTGCCAGCAGTGCCTCGGCTCAGGCCCCCTACGAGCAGTACTTC. This encodes CASSASAQAPYEQYF.

The chain is built from TRBV2 and TRBJ2-7; D perhaps matches TRBD2 (5 bases). Looked up from germline, CDR1 is SNHLY and CDR2 is FYNNEI. Deletions cut 3 bases from V and 5 bases from J, with 11 bases between. The CDR3 spans 13 residues. CDR3 amino acids: CASSDGSVNEQYF. DNA of the CDR3: TGTGCCAGCAGTGATGGGAGTGTGAACGAGCAGTACTTC.

The V and J genes are TRBV7-9 and TRBJ2-2, with 12 bases lining up with TRBD2. J gave up 4 bases and V 5 bases, and 5 bases lay outside the gene matches. The CDR3 spans 16 residues. Per the germline V gene, CDR1 is SEHNR and CDR2 is FQNEAQ (reference sequence). The CDR3 reads CASSDGLAGITGELFF. CDR3 sequence (DNA): TGTGCCAGCAGCGACGGACTAGCGGGAATCACCGGGGAGCTGTTTTTT. Variable domain in full (rest from reference TRBV7-9 and TRBJ2-2): DTGVSQNPRHKITKRGQNVTFRCDPISEHNRLYWYRQTLGQGPEFLTYFQNEAQLEKSRLLSDRFSAERPKGSFSTLEIQRTEQGDSAMYLCASSDGLAGITGELFFGEGSRLTVL.

The J gene is TRBJ2-5, the V gene TRBV19; 7 positions match TRBD1. Germline CDR1 LNHDA, CDR2 SQIVND (reference sequence). The CDR3 extends over 15 amino acids. V was clipped by 4 bases and J by 2 bases; unmatched bases: 7. Written as DNA, the CDR3 is TGTGCCAGTAGTAACCCCAGACAGGGACAAGAGACCCAGTACTTC. Translation gives CASSNPRQGQETQYF. The full variable domain, in which reference TRBV19 and TRBJ2-5 provide the parts outside the CDR3, is DGGITQSPKYLFRKEGQNVTLSCEQNLNHDAMYWYRQDPGQGLRLIYYSQIVNDFQKGDIAEGYSVSREKKESFPLTVTSAQKNPTAFYLCASSNPRQGQETQYFGPGTRLLVL.

The V gene is TRBV18, the J gene TRBJ2-1; D possibly corresponds to TRBD1 (6 bases). Germline CDR1 reads KGHSH; CDR2 reads LQKENI. This CDR3 spans 11 amino acids. V was trimmed by 2 bases and J by 10 bases, leaving 6 bases between them. DNA of the CDR3: TGTGCCAGCTCACCAGGGACAGAGCAGTTCTTC. Encoded protein: CASSPGTEQFF.

The V and J genes are TRBV30 and TRBJ1-4; 7 bases map to TRBD1. Germline assignment: CDR1 GTSNPN and CDR2 SVGIG (reference sequence). The V and J ends lost 7 bases and 8 bases, in that order; junction bases with no gene match: 7. The CDR3 length is 12 residues. CDR3 loop: CASAPQGEKLFF. DNA of the CDR3: TGTGCCTCAGCTCCACAGGGGGAAAAACTGTTTTTT.

The V call is TRBV23-1, the J call TRBJ2-5; 9 nucleotides match TRBD2. TRBV23-1 has ORF status, its function being uncertain. The CDR3 runs 17 residues. Trimming cost V 1 base and J 0 bases; bases outside gene matches: 6. CDR3 in DNA: TGCGCCAGCAGTCAATGGGTCAGCGGGGGGCACCAAGAGACCCAGTACTTC. Protein: CASSQWVSGGHQETQYF.

The sample holds a few counts of this clone. V gene TRBV6-5 combines with J gene TRBJ1-6; 10 nucleotides match TRBD1. Germline values: CDR1 MNHEY, CDR2 SVGAGI. After removal of 2 bases from V and 9 bases from J, the junction contained 1 base not matched to a gene. The CDR3 totals 14 residues. The CDR3 loop is CASSYGDRGSPLHF. CDR3 sequence (DNA): TGTGCCAGCAGTTACGGGGACAGGGGTTCACCCCTCCACTTT.

The V gene is TRBV7-9, the J gene TRBJ2-7; a possible D gene is TRBD1 (6 bases). The ends were cut back, 5 bases at V and 5 bases at J, with 19 bases in the middle. Germline loops: CDR1 SEHNR, CDR2 FQNEAQ (reference sequence). The CDR3 totals 15 residues. The CDR3 DNA reads as TGTGCCAGCAGCGCGCGAAGTCGACAGGCTCACGAGCAGTACTTC. Amino acid sequence: CASSARSRQAHEQYF.

This CDR3 reads CASSSWGEVTGELFF. In DNA, the CDR3 is TGTGCCAGCAGCTCGTGGGGGGAAGTCACCGGGGAGCTGTTTTTT. The V and J genes are TRBV7-2 and TRBJ2-2; possibly TRBD2 for D (6 bases). This CDR3 is 15 amino acids long. The germline V gene has CDR1 SGHTA and CDR2 FQGNSA. Deletions cut 4 bases from V and 4 bases from J, with 13 bases between.

The chain employs TRBV5-6 and TRBJ2-4, with a weak D call TRBD1 (6 bases). V lost 2 bases and J lost 15, with 18 bases in between. There are 13 residues in the CDR3. Germline V CDR1 and CDR2: SGHDT, YYEEEE. DNA for the CDR3: TGTGCCAGCAGCTTACAGACAGGACCTAGGGTGTACTTC. Translated: CASSLQTGPRVYF.

The rearrangement links TRBV14 to TRBJ2-6; a possible D gene is TRBD2 (5 bases). The V gene lost 5 bases and the J gene lost 2 bases, with 25 bases spanning the gap. Per the germline V gene, CDR1 is SGHDN and CDR2 is FVKESK. CDR3 length: 20 residues. For the CDR3, the DNA is TGTGCCAGCAGCTCTTTTTTCGGTCCTGCGGGTCCAACTGGGGCCAACGTCCTGACTTTC. Protein: CASSSFFGPAGPTGANVLTF.

The J gene is TRBJ2-1, the V gene TRBV19, with 9 bases that match TRBD1. CDR1 and CDR2 from the germline V gene are LNHDA and SQIVND (reference sequence). The CDR3 has 14 residues. V was pared by 4 bases and J by 6 bases, with 4 bases of the junction left unmatched. The CDR3 is CASSRGQGGNEQFF. The CDR3 DNA is TGTGCCAGTAGTAGGGGACAGGGAGGCAATGAGCAGTTCTTC.

The rearrangement joins TRBV19 to TRBJ2-3; possibly TRBD2 for D (5 bases). Trimming removed 3 bases at V and 0 bases at J, with 10 bases between. Germline CDR1 LNHDA, CDR2 SQIVND (reference sequence). The CDR3 extends over 15 amino acids. DNA of the CDR3: TGTGCCAGTAGTATTGAGGGCACCAGCACAGATACGCAGTATTTT. It yields the protein CASSIEGTSTDTQYF.

The gene calls are TRBV20-1 and TRBJ1-1; TRBD1 might be the D (6 bases). The V end was cut by 2 bases, the J end by 6 bases, with 7 bases between. CDR3 length: 11 residues. Germline values: CDR1 DFQATT, CDR2 SNEGSKA (reference sequence). The CDR3 region is CSARKGAEAFF. In DNA form, the CDR3 reads TGCAGTGCTAGAAAGGGGGCTGAAGCTTTCTTT.

The V call is TRBV30, the J call TRBJ2-3; no clear D. Germline-derived CDR1 and CDR2 are GTSNPN and SVGIG (reference sequence). There are 13 residues in the CDR3. V lost 0 bases and J 1 base, leaving 5 bases between the germline ends. CDR3 coding DNA: TGTGCCTGGAGTGTGCGTGGCACAGATACGCAGTATTTT. It specifies CAWSVRGTDTQYF.

The CDR3 nucleotides are TGTGCCAGCAGTTACTGTTGTCCCGACAGGGGCGACGAGCAGTACTTC. Its protein is CASSYCCPDRGDEQYF. This chain uses TRBV6-6 with TRBJ2-7; 8 bases are shared with TRBD1. J lost 5 bases, V lost 1 base, and 10 bases had no gene match. The CDR3 extends over 16 amino acids. CDR1 MNHNY and CDR2 SVGAGI come from the germline V gene (reference sequence).

About this clone: The same CDR3 also results from other DNA sequences found in this sample. The chain carries TRBV5-1 and TRBJ2-5; 8 nucleotides match TRBD2. CDR1 SGHRS and CDR2 YFSETQ come from the germline V gene. This CDR3 region has 14 residues. After removal of 0 bases from V and 5 bases from J, the junction contained 3 bases not matched to a gene. The DNA for the CDR3 is TGCGCCAGCAGCTTGGGGTTAGCGGGGGAGACCCAGTACTTC. Its translation: CASSLGLAGETQYF.

The J gene is TRBJ1-5, the V gene TRBV29-1; no definite D call. CDR3 length equals 13 residues. The V end was cut by 3 bases, the J end by 1 base, with 7 bases between. The germline V gene has CDR1 SQVTM and CDR2 ANQGSEA. CDR3 DNA sequence: TGCAGCGTTGACTATCGGAGCAATCAGCCCCAGCATTTT. Encoded protein: CSVDYRSNQPQHF.

CDR3 sequence: CASSQVVVAKNIQYF. The CDR3 DNA reads TGCGCCAGCAGCCAAGTAGTGGTAGCCAAAAACATTCAGTACTTC. V gene TRBV4-1 combines with J gene TRBJ2-4; D uncertain. The CDR3 runs to 15 residues. V was cut by 1 base and J by 0 bases, with 7 bases left in between. Germline V lookup: CDR1 MGHRA, CDR2 YSYEKL.

The rearrangement uses TRBV4-2 and TRBJ2-1; D is perhaps TRBD2 (6 bases). Per the germline V gene, CDR1 is LGHNA and CDR2 is YNFKEQ. The length of the CDR3 is 14 residues. Trimming shortened V by 1 base and J by 6 bases, and 10 bases separated the two germline ends. The CDR3: CASSQGTEGNEQFF. The CDR3 coding sequence is TGTGCCAGCAGCCAAGGGACGGAGGGCAATGAGCAGTTCTTC.

In DNA, the CDR3 is TGTGCCAGCAGCTCCCGCTACAGGGAGGGTAGCACAGATACGCAGTATTTT. Amino acids: CASSSRYREGSTDTQYF. The chain links TRBV7-9 to TRBJ2-3; maybe TRBD2 (7 bases). This CDR3 region has 17 residues. Germline V lookup: CDR1 SEHNR, CDR2 FQNEAQ (reference sequence). Trimming took off 4 bases at V and 0 bases at J, with 17 bases between the two ends.

The chain is built from TRBV27 and TRBJ2-7; the D gene is possibly TRBD1 (5 bases). V lost 5 bases and J lost 7, with 18 bases in between. The CDR3 has 14 residues. Germline V gene sequence: CDR1 MNHEY, CDR2 SMNVEV (reference sequence). The CDR3 coding sequence is TGTGCCAGCAGTCCGTCGGACATCTTCTGGGAGCAGTACTTC. Encoded protein: CASSPSDIFWEQYF.